This TCR beta chain was captured by sequencing in a study of neurological immune-mediated disorders. The starting material, 2 million PBMCs stored at -80 C, gave rise to the unsorted libraries. In its sample, this clonotype was seen many times. cDNA was made by 5'RACE with 10-nucleotide random UMIs. TCRdb itself ran the 5' RACE reads through MiXCR, one entry per CDR3 protein. The sample has some 16,000 distinct CDR3 sequences; approximately 21% are singletons. The sample consisted of PBMCs. This TCR came from a man aged 50-60 years in good health.

For the CDR3, the DNA is TGCAGTGCTAGAGTGGGACAGTACAATCAGCCCCAGCATTTT. This gives the protein CSARVGQYNQPQHF. The gene calls are TRBV20-1 and TRBJ1-5; 7 bases are shared with TRBD1. Germline trimming cut 1 base from V and 3 bases from J; bases unmatched to any gene: 3. This CDR3 has 14 amino acids. Per the germline V gene, CDR1 is DFQATT and CDR2 is SNEGSKA (reference sequence).